This T cell receptor beta chain was sequenced during a study of shared clonotypes between healthy human individuals. Study details: CD4 naive and CD4 memory each took three plates per donor, while CD8 naive took two and CD8 memory one.

CDR1 is SGHNT, CDR2 YYREEE, per germline (reference sequence). V shed 0 bases and J shed 6 bases, with 14 bases lying between them. The CDR3 covers 15 residues. Sorted-subset replicate PCRs used 150 to 200 ng DNA, some 31,000 T cell genomes. Some clones are missing from TCRdb's copy, which holds only in-frame ones; the method was immunoSEQ multiplex PCR. This sample yields over a million clones, of which 95% to 97% are seen a single time; about 1% belongs to the top ten. The clonotype originates from a man between 25 and 39 years old in good health. Sequenced: naive CD4+ T cells sorted from blood. Indicated subset: CD45RA+ positively selected. The chain couples TRBV5-4 to TRBJ2-3, with D possibly TRBD2 on 6 matching bases. The CDR3 DNA reads TGTGCCAGCAGCTTGGCCAACATAGCGGTTGATACGCAGTATTTT. It yields the protein CASSLANIAVDTQYF.